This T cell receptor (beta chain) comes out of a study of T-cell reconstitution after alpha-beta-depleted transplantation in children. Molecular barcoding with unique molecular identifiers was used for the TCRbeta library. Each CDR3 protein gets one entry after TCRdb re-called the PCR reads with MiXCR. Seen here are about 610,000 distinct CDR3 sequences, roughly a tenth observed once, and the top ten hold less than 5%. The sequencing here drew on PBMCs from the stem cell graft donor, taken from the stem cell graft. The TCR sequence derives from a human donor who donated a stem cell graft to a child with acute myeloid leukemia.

CDR3 bases: TGCAGTGCAACCGACGGGATATACGAGCAGTACTTC. Its translation is CSATDGIYEQYF. The chain has TRBV20-1 and TRBJ2-7, with a possible D match to TRBD2 (5 bases). Trimming cost V 6 bases and J 4 bases, with 13 bases left between them. The germline V gene has CDR1 DFQATT and CDR2 SNEGSKA (reference sequence). This CDR3 region has 12 residues.